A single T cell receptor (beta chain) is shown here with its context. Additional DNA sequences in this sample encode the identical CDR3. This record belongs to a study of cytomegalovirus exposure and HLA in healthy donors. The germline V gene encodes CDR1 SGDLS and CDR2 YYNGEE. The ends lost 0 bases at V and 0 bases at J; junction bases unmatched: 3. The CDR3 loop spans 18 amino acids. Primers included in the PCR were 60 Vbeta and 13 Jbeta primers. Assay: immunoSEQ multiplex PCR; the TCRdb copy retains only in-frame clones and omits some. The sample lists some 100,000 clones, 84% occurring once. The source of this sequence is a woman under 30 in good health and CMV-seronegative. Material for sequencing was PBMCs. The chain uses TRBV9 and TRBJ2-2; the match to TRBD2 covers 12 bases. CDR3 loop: CASSVALAGGPNTGELFF. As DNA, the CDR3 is TGTGCCAGCAGCGTAGCGCTAGCGGGGGGGCCGAACACCGGGGAGCTGTTTTTT. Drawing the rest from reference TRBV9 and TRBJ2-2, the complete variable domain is DSGVTQTPKHLITATGQRVTLRCSPRSGDLSVYWYQQSLDQGLQFLIQYYNGEERAKGNILERFSAQQFPDLHSELNLSSLELGDSALYFCASSVALAGGPNTGELFFGEGSRLTVL.